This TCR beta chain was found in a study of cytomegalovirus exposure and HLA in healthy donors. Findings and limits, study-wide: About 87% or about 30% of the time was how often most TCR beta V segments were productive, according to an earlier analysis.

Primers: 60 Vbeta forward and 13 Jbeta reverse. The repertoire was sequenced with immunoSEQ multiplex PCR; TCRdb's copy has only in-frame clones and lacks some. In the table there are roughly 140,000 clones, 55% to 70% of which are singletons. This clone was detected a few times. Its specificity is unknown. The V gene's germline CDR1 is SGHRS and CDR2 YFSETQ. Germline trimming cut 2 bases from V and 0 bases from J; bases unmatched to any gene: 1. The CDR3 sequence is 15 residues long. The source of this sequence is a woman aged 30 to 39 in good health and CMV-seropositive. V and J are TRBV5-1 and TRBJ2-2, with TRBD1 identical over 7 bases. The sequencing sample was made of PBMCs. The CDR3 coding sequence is TGCGCCAGCAGCTTCGGGACAGCGAACACCGGGGAGCTGTTTTTT. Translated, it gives CASSFGTANTGELFF.